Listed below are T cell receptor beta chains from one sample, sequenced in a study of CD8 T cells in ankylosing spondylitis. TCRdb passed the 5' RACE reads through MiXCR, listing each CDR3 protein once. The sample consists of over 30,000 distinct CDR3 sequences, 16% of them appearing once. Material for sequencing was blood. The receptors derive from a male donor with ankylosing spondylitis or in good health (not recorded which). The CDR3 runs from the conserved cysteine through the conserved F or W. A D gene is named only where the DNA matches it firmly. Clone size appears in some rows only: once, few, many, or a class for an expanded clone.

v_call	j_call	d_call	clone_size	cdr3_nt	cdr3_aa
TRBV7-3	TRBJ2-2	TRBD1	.	TGTGCCAGCAGCTTTGGGACAGGACCGAACACCGGGGAGCTGTTTTTT	CASSFGTGPNTGELFF
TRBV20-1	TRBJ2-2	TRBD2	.	TGCAGTGCTATCGTCCGGGGGGTCACCGGGGAGCTGTTTTTT	CSAIVRGVTGELFF
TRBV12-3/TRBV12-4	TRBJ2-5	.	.	TGTGCCAGCAGTTTACGGACTAACGGCCAAGAGACCCAGTACTTC	CASSLRTNGQETQYF
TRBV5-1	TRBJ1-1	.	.	TGCGCCAGCTATCCGGGGCGGACGAACACTGAAGCTTTCTTT	CASYPGRTNTEAFF
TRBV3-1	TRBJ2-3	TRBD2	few	TGTGCCAGCAGCCGTAGCGGGAAAGGGGATACGCAGTATTTT	CASSRSGKGDTQYF
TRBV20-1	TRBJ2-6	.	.	TGCAGTGCTAGAGATCTGAGGTTAATCTCTGGGGCCAACGTCCTGACTTTC	CSARDLRLISGANVLTF
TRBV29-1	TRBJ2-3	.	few	TGCAGCGTTGGGTTAGCGGTCACAGATACGCAGTATTTT	CSVGLAVTDTQYF
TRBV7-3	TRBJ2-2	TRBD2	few	TGTGCCAGCAGCTTAAGGAGCGGGGGGAACACCGGGGAGCTGTTTTTT	CASSLRSGGNTGELFF
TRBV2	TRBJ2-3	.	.	TGTGCCAGCAGACCGGGACTGAGCACAGATACGCAGTATTTT	CASRPGLSTDTQYF
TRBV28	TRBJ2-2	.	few	TGTGCCAGCAGTTTCGCGGGTACGAACACCGGGGAGCTGTTTTTT	CASSFAGTNTGELFF
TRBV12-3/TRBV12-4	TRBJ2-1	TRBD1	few	TGTGCCAGCAGGAACAGGGGGCCCATTCTAAATGAGCAGTTCTTC	CASRNRGPILNEQFF
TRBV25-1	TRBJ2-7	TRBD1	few	TGTGCCAGCAGTGAATCAGGGACAGAGAACTACGAGCAGTACTTC	CASSESGTENYEQYF
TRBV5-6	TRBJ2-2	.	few	TGTGCCAGCAGTAGGGTCCTCACCGGGGAGCTGTTTTTT	CASSRVLTGELFF
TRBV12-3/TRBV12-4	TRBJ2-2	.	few	TGTGCCAGCAGTTTGGTAGCAGTCGCCGGGGAGCTGTTTTTT	CASSLVAVAGELFF
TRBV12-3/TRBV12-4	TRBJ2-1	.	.	TGTGCCAGCAGTTTCCGGGAATTTGACAATGAGCAGTTCTTC	CASSFREFDNEQFF
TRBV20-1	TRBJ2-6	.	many	TGCAGTGCCTTGGGGACGGCCTCTGGGGCCAACGTCCTGACTTTC	CSALGTASGANVLTF
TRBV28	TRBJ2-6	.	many	TGTGCCAGCAGACTGACAGTCCGCTCTGGGGCCAACGTCCTGACTTTC	CASRLTVRSGANVLTF
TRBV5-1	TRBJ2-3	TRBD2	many	TGCGCCAGCAGCCCCGGACTAGCGGCAGATACGCAGTATTTT	CASSPGLAADTQYF
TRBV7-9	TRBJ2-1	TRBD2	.	TGTGCCAGCAGCTTAGTCAGACTAGCGGGGGATTCCTACAATGAGCAGTTCTTC	CASSLVRLAGDSYNEQFF
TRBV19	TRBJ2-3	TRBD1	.	TGTGCCAGTAGTATCGATTCCGGGACAGGGTTTACGCAGTATTTT	CASSIDSGTGFTQYF
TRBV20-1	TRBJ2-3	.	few	TGCAGTGCCCCGACTGAGGCAGATACGCAGTATTTT	CSAPTEADTQYF
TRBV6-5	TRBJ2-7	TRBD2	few	TGTGCCAGCGCCCCGACTAGCGGTCCCTACGAGCAGTACTTC	CASAPTSGPYEQYF
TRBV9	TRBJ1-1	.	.	TGTGCCAGCAGAAAGGGCGTCGGGAACACTGAAGCTTTCTTT	CASRKGVGNTEAFF
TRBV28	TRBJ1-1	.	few	TGTGCCAGCAGCAATACAGGGTTCAGGGAAGCTTTCTTT	CASSNTGFREAFF